The rows below give T cell receptor beta chains drawn from one sample of a study of blood T cells in healthy people across ages. Each CDR3 protein is one row after TCRdb ran MiXCR on the 5' RACE reads. The sample lists some 640,000 distinct CDR3 sequences, approximately 30% occurring once. The specimen was blood. The source of these receptors is an elderly woman in good health. Each CDR3 is given with its conserved first and last residue.

v_call,cdr3_length,j_call,cdr3_aa
TRBV12-5,13,TRBJ1-2,CASGLGTAYGYTF
TRBV30,12,TRBJ2-5,CAWSTNSETQYF
TRBV18,17,TRBJ2-1,CASSPLRQGGGWNEQFF
TRBV6-2/TRBV6-3,11,TRBJ2-1,CASSSASEQFF
TRBV5-1,14,TRBJ2-4,CASSLLGTKNIQYF
TRBV12-5,16,TRBJ2-3,CASGLVLGGDPDTQYF
TRBV5-1,12,TRBJ1-2,CASSLNRDGYTF
TRBV7-2,14,NA,CASSLAGTGDEQYF
TRBV3-1,15,TRBJ1-5,CASSRGGYSNQPQHF
TRBV5-1,13,TRBJ2-3,CASSYAGRDTQYF
TRBV5-6,15,TRBJ2-1,CASSLGRNLDNEQFF
TRBV6-5,16,TRBJ1-1,CASSYSGASPNTEAFF
TRBV4-2,15,TRBJ2-5,CASSQEVGRGETQYF
TRBV6-5,15,TRBJ2-2,CASSYSGINTGELFF
TRBV5-1,13,TRBJ2-3,CASGRERPDTQYF
TRBV4-3,15,TRBJ2-7,CASSPLAGVGDEQYF
TRBV5-5,15,TRBJ1-5,CASSLGSGERQPQHF
TRBV28,16,TRBJ1-5,CASRETGGFGNRPQHF
TRBV6-1,15,TRBJ2-1,CASSGRTGAYNEQFF
TRBV27,16,TRBJ2-3,CASSLTSGGASDTQYF